This T cell receptor beta chain was identified during a study of blood T cell repertoires in COVID-19. Profiled with immunoSEQ multiplex PCR; TCRdb holds only in-frame clones, not every one. The table lists 310,000 or so clones, 87% of them singletons. Germline CDR1 reads SGHTA; CDR2 reads FQGNSA. Trimming removed 2 bases from V and 0 bases from J, with 14 bases in between. The CDR3 runs to 18 residues. The V gene is TRBV7-2, the J gene TRBJ2-6, with D perhaps matching TRBD2 (5 bases). This clonotype originated in a man aged 25 to 40 with COVID-19, enrolled during active disease. The sequencing input was peripheral blood. The CDR3 DNA reads as TGTGCCAGCAGCTTAAGTCTGCGGAGGAACTCTGGGGCCAACGTCCTGACTTTC. Its translation: CASSLSLRRNSGANVLTF.